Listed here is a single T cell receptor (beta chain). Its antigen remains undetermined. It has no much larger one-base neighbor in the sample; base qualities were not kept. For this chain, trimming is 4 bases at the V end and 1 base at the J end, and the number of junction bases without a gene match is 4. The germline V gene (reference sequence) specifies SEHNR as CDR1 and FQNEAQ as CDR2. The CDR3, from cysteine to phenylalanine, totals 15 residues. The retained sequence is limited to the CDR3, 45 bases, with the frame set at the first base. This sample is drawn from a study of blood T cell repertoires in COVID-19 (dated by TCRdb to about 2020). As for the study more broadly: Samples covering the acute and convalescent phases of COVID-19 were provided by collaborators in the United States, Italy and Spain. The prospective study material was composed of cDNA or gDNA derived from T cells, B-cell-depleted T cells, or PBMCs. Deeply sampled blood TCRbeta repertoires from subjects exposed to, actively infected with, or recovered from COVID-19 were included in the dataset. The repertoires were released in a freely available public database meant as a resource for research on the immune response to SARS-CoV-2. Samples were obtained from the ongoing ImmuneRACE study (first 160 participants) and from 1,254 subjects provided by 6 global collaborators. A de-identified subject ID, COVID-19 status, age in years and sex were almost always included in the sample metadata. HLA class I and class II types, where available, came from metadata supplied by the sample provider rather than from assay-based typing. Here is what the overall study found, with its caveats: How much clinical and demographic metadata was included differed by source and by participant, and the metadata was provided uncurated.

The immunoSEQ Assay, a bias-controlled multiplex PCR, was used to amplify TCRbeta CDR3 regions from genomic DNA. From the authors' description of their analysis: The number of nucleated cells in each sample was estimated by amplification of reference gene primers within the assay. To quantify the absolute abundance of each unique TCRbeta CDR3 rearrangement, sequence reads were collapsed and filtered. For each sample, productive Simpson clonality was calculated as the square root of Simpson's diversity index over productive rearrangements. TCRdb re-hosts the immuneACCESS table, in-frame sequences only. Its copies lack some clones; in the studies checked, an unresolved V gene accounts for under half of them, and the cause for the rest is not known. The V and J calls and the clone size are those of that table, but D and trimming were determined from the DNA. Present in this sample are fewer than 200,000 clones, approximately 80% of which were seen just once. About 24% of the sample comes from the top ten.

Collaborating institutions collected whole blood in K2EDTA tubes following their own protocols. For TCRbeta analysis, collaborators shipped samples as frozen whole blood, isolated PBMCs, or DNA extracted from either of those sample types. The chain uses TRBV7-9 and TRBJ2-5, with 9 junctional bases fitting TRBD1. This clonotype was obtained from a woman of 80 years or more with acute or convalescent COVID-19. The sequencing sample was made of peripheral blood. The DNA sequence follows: TGTGCCAGCAGCTCCAGGACAGGGGTCCAAGAGACCCAGTACTTC. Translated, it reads CASSSRTGVQETQYF.